The present TCR beta chain was sequenced within a study of cytomegalovirus exposure and HLA in healthy donors. Looking at the study overall: Within an early data release were around 80 million unique TCRs drawn from HLA-typed donors.

The PCR had 60 Vbeta and 13 Jbeta primers. Sequencing used immunoSEQ multiplex PCR; TCRdb keeps in-frame clones, though not all of them. The sample includes under 200,000 clones, 80% of them seen just once. Findings and limits, study-wide: Later analysis demonstrated an association between a missense DCLRE1C variant and TCR beta V- and J-gene trimming. Sequencing likely produced, as an artifact, a cluster of highly shared sequence variants.

In the case of this clone: Its antigen is currently unknown.

Sequenced material: PBMCs. The sequence derives from a woman in her 50s in good health and CMV-seropositive.

The CDR3 is CAWGRGLSQPQHF. CDR3 bases: TGTGCCTGGGGCAGGGGGCTGAGTCAGCCCCAGCATTTT. This chain uses TRBV30 with TRBJ1-5; the match to TRBD1 covers 8 bases. Germline loops: CDR1 GTSNPN, CDR2 SVGIG (reference sequence). V shed 5 bases, J shed 6 bases, and the junction held 6 bases outside the gene matches. The CDR3 has 13 residues.